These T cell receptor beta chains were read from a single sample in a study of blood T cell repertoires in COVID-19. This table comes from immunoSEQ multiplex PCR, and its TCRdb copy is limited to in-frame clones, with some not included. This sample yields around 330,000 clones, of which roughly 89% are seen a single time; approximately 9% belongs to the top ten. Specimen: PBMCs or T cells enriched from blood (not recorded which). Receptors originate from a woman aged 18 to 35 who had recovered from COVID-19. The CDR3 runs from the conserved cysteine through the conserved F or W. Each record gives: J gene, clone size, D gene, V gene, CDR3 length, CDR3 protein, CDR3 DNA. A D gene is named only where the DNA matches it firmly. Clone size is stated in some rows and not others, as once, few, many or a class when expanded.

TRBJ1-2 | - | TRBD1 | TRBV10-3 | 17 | CAISEPNSGQGFGGYTF | TGTGCCATCAGTGAGCCTAATTCGGGACAGGGATTCGGTGGCTACACCTTC
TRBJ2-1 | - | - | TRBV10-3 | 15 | CAISDKETGYNEQFF | TGTGCCATCAGTGATAAGGAGACAGGTTACAATGAGCAGTTCTTC
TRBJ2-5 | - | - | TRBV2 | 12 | CASTRDQETQYF | TGTGCCAGCACGAGGGACCAAGAGACCCAGTACTTC
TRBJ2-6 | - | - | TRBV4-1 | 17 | CASNRAGVLAGANVLTF | TGCGCCAGCAACCGAGCAGGGGTTCTGGCTGGGGCCAACGTCCTGACTTTC
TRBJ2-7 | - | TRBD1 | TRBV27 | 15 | CASSRGGWGPYEQYF | TGTGCCAGCAGTAGAGGGGGCTGGGGCCCCTACGAGCAGTACTTC
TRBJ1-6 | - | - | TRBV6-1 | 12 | CASSELRETLHF | TGTGCCAGCAGTGAACTTCGGGAAACCCTCCACTTT
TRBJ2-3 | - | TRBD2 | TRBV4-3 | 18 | CASSQDRTSGVGGDTQYF | TGCGCCAGCAGCCAAGATAGAACTAGCGGGGTCGGGGGGGATACGCAGTATTTT
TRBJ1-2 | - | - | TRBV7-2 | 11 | CASSFYYGYTF | TGTGCCAGCAGCTTCTACTATGGCTACACCTTC
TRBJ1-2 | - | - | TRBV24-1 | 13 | CATSDQRNYGYTF | TGTGCCACCAGTGATCAGAGGAACTATGGCTACACCTTC
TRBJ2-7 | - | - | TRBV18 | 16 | CASSLDRDTNSYEQYF | TGTGCCAGCTCGCTCGACCGGGACACCAACTCCTACGAGCAGTACTTC
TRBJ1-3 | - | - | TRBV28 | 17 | CASSPRDSLSSGNTIYF | TGTGCCAGCAGTCCCCGAGACAGTTTGAGCTCTGGAAACACCATATATTTT
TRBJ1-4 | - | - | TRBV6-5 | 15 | CASSYDGGVGEKLFF | TGTGCCAGCAGTTACGATGGAGGGGTTGGGGAAAAACTGTTTTTT
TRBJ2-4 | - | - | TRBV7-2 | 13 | CASSLSRVWIQYF | TGTGCCAGCAGCTTATCGAGAGTTTGGATTCAGTACTTC
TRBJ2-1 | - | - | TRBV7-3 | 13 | CASSLKESGKQFF | TGTGCCAGCAGCTTAAAGGAGTCGGGAAAGCAGTTCTTC
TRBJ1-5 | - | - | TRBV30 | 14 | CAWSAGGQGQPQHF | TGTGCCTGGAGTGCCGGGGGGCAGGGTCAGCCCCAGCATTTT
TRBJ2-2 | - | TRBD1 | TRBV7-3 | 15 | CASNRQGGDTGELFF | TGTGCCAGCAATAGACAGGGTGGCGACACCGGGGAGCTGTTTTTT
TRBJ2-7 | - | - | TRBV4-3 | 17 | CASSQQTGTQSSYEQYF | TGCGCCAGCAGCCAACAGACCGGGACACAGAGCTCCTACGAGCAGTACTTC
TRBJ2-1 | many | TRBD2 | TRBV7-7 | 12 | CASSLGGGEQFF | TGTGCCAGCAGCTTGGGGGGGGGTGAGCAGTTCTTC
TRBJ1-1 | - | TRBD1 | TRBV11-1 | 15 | CASSLGGQGNTEAFF | TGTGCCAGCAGCTTAGGGGGACAGGGGAACACTGAAGCTTTCTTT
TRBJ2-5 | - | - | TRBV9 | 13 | CASSAGLRETQYF | TGTGCCAGCAGCGCAGGGCTTCGGGAGACCCAGTACTTC